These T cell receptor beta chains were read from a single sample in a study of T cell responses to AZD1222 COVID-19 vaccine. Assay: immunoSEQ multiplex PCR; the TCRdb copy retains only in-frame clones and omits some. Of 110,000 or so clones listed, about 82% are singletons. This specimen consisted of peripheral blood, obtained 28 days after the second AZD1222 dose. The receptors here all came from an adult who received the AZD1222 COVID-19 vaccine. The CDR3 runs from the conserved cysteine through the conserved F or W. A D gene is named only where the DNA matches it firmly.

CDR3 protein: CASSPSMGQSGSGNTIYF; J gene: TRBJ1-3; D gene: TRBD1; V gene: TRBV18
CDR3 protein: CASSALSGTGVEKLFF; J gene: TRBJ1-4; D gene: TRBD1; V gene: TRBV9
CDR3 protein: CASRAKAGWSTEAFF; J gene: TRBJ1-1; D gene: NA; V gene: TRBV2
CDR3 protein: CASRPDAVSNQPQHF; J gene: TRBJ1-5; D gene: NA; V gene: TRBV6-5
CDR3 protein: CASSWGTGGYEEETQYF; J gene: TRBJ2-5; D gene: TRBD1; V gene: TRBV28
CDR3 protein: CATRQFSGNTIYF; J gene: TRBJ1-3; D gene: NA; V gene: TRBV19
CDR3 protein: CASSQDGNAAGDTGELFF; J gene: TRBJ2-2; D gene: TRBD2; V gene: TRBV14
CDR3 protein: CASSHSGTVYEQYF; J gene: TRBJ2-7; D gene: TRBD1; V gene: TRBV4-2
CDR3 protein: CASRPGQKNTEAFF; J gene: TRBJ1-1; D gene: TRBD1; V gene: TRBV6-5
CDR3 protein: CASRMTVSGNTIYF; J gene: TRBJ1-3; D gene: NA; V gene: TRBV7-2
CDR3 protein: CASSYGSGGEQYF; J gene: TRBJ2-7; D gene: NA; V gene: TRBV27
CDR3 protein: CASSQDWLQYF; J gene: TRBJ2-7; D gene: NA; V gene: TRBV14
CDR3 protein: CASSGTGVSPLHF; J gene: TRBJ1-6; D gene: TRBD1; V gene: TRBV28
CDR3 protein: CASSLSRRKTQYF; J gene: TRBJ2-5; D gene: NA; V gene: TRBV11-3
CDR3 protein: CASSQMGSTNEKLFF; J gene: TRBJ1-4; D gene: NA; V gene: TRBV3-1/TRBV3-2
CDR3 protein: CASSLAQGSIGYTF; J gene: TRBJ1-2; D gene: NA; V gene: TRBV7-2
CDR3 protein: CASSLMLGRTEAFF; J gene: TRBJ1-1; D gene: NA; V gene: TRBV5-4
CDR3 protein: CASSWEGQGIYEQFF; J gene: TRBJ2-1; D gene: TRBD1; V gene: TRBV5-1
CDR3 protein: CASRLEVSGNTIYF; J gene: TRBJ1-3; D gene: NA; V gene: TRBV5-1